This T cell receptor (beta chain) was profiled in a study of blood T cell repertoires in COVID-19 (dated by TCRdb to between 2020 and 2021). Background for the entire study: Samples covering the acute and convalescent phases of COVID-19 were provided by collaborators in the United States, Italy and Spain. The repertoires were released in a freely available public database meant as a resource for research on the immune response to SARS-CoV-2. Where available, HLA class I and class II types were taken from metadata supplied by the sample provider and were not determined by assay-based typing. Samples were obtained from the ongoing ImmuneRACE study (first 160 participants) and from some 1,300 subjects provided by 6 global collaborators. The prospective study material was composed of cDNA or gDNA derived from T cells, B-cell-depleted T cells, or PBMCs. The dataset comprised deeply sampled blood TCRbeta repertoires from subjects exposed to, actively infected with, or recovered from COVID-19. A de-identified subject ID, COVID-19 status, age in years and sex were almost always included in the sample metadata. What the study reported, not specific to this receptor: Clinical and demographic metadata were provided uncurated, with the amount varying by source and participant.

Each collaborating institution followed its own protocols to collect whole blood in K2EDTA tubes. For TCRbeta analysis, collaborator samples were shipped as frozen whole blood, as isolated PBMCs, or as DNA extracted from either sample type. In the case of this clone: Its target antigen remains unknown. One base away there is no much larger clone; base qualities are not given.

V was cut back by 0 bases and J by 2 bases, leaving a gap of 7 bases between them. There are 14 amino acids in the CDR3, from cysteine to phenylalanine inclusive. Just CDR3 DNA is preserved here, 42 bases in frame from base 1. CDR1 and CDR2, looked up from the germline V gene, are SGHRS and YFSETQ. TCRbeta CDR3 regions were amplified from genomic DNA using the immunoSEQ Assay, a bias-controlled multiplex PCR. The source study handled its data this way. Within the assay, amplification of reference gene primers was used to estimate how many nucleated cells each sample contained. To quantify the absolute abundance of each unique TCRbeta CDR3 rearrangement, sequence reads were collapsed and filtered. For each sample, productive Simpson clonality was calculated by taking the square root of Simpson's diversity index across productive rearrangements. The immuneACCESS repertoire file appears here via TCRdb, limited to in-frame rearrangements. These files lack a portion of the clones; in checked studies, under half of the deficit traces to unresolved V genes, and the cause of the others is not known. For V, J and clone size, that table is used; D and trimming come from the DNA. The sample table holds 470,000 or so clones, of which approximately 83% were seen once. Together, the top ten hold approximately 3.2% of the sample.

Input material: peripheral blood. This receptor was obtained from a human donor in a cohort sampled during active COVID-19. The rearrangement combines TRBV5-1 with TRBJ2-3; matching of 6 bases hints at TRBD1 as the D gene. The base sequence is TGCGCCAGCAGCTTGGGGGACAACACAGATACGCAGTATTTT. Translated, this gives CASSLGDNTDTQYF.